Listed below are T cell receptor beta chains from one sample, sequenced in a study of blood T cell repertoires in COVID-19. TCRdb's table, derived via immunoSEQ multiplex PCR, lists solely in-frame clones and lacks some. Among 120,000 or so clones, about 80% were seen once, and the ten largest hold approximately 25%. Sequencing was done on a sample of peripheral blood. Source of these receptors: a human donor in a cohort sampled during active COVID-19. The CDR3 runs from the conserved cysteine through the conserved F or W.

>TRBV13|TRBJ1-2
CASSSSGQGYGYTF
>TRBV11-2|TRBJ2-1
CASSFGLADNEQFF
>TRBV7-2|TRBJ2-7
CASRNSRLAGKDEQYF
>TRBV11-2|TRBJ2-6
CASSFGRDRGWSGANVLTF
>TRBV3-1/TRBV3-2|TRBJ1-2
CASSQEYRGQRNYGYTF
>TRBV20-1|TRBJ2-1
CSASASGTAYNEQFF
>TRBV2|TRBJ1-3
CASRKAGFAGNTIYF
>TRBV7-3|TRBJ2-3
CASSGLAGVIDTQYF
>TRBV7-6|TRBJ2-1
CASVEFSGRVGEQFF
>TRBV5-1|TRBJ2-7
CASSTLGGYEQYF
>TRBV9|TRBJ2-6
CASSVGIGQGPGSGANVLTF
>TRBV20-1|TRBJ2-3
CSASGAGATDTQYF
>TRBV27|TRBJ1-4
CASSPRGRANEKLFF
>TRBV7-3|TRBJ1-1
CASSPGGGDTEAFF
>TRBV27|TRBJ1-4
CASSPWDRVNEKLFF
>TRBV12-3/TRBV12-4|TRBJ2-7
CASSPTSGRRQYF
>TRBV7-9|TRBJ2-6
CASSPDRVSGANVLTF
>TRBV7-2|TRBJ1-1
CASSKDRGTEAFF
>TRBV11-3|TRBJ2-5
CASSMGRQETQYF
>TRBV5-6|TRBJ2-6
CASSAAGQSMFGANVLTF
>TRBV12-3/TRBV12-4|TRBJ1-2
CASIGGYGYTF
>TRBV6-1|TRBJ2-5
CASSEIRDQETQYF
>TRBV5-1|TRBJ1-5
CASSLAPIASNQPQHF
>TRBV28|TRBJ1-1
CASSPVLREGNTEAFF
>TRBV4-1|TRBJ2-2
CASSRPGQGARNGELFF
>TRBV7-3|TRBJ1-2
CASSPGQGEYYGYTF
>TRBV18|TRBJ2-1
CASSPYDRVHEQFF
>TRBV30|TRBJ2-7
CAWSSPSTGGTYEQYF
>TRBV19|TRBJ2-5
CASSHPDRETQYF
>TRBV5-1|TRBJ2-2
CASSLQGGDTGELFF
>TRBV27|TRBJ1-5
CASSFSAGGPQHF
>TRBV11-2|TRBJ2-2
CASRGRQGLSSGELFF
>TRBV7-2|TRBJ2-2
CASSLEGAGELFF
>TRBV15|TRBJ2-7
CATSRGTGDYEQYF
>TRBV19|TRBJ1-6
CASSNRDSYNSPLHF
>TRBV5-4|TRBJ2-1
CASSLEGSHNEQFF
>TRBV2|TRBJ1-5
CASSASLGVSNQPQHF
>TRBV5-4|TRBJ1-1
CASSSLRGNTEAFF
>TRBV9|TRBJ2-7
CASSLDPEGYEQYF
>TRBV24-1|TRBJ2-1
CATSDPAGGPGLDEQFF
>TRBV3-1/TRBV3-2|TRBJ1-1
CASSQEGDPKAFF